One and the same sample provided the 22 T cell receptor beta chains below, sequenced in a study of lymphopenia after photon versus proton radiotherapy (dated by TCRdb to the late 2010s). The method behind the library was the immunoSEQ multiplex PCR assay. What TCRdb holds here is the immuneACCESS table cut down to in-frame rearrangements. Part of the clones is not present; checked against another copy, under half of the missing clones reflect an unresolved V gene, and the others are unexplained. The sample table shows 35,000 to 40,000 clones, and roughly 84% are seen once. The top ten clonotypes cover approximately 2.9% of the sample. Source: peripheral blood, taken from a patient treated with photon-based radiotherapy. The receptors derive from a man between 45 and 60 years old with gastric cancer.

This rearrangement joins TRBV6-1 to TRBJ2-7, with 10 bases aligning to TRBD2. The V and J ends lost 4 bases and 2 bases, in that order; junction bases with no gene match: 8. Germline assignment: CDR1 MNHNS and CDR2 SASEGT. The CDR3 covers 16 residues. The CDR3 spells CASSGFASGRAYEQYF. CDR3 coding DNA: TGTGCCAGCAGTGGGTTCGCTAGCGGGAGAGCCTACGAGCAGTACTTC.

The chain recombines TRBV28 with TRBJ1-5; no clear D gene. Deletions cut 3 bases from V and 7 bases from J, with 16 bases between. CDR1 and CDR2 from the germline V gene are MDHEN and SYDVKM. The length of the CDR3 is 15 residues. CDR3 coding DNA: TGTGCCAGCAGTTTGGGAGGCTCGTCGAGGCAGCCCCAGCATTTT. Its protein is CASSLGGSSRQPQHF.

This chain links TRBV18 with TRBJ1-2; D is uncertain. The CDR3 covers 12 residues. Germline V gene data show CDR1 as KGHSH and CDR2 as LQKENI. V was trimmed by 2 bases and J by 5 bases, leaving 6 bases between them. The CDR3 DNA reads TGTGCCAGCTCACCAGAAGGTTATGGCTACACCTTC. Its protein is CASSPEGYGYTF.

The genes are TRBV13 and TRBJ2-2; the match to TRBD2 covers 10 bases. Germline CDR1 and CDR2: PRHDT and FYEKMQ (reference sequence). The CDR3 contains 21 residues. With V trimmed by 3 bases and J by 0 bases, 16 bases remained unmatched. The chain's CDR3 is CASSFSTGTTSGFANTGELFF. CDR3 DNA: TGTGCCAGCAGCTTTTCAACCGGGACGACTAGCGGGTTTGCGAACACCGGGGAGCTGTTTTTT.

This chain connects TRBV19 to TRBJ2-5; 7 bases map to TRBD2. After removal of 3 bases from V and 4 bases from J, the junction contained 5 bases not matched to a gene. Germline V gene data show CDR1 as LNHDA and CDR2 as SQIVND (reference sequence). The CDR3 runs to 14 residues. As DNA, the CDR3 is TGTGCCAGTAGTATGGGAGGGTGGCGAGAGACCCAGTACTTC. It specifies CASSMGGWRETQYF.

CDR3 in amino acids: CASSLYLAPYNEQFF. The CDR3, as DNA: TGTGCCAGCAGCTTGTATCTAGCGCCCTACAATGAGCAGTTCTTC. The chain links TRBV11-2 to TRBJ2-1; tentative D call: TRBD2 (6 bases). Trimming stripped 3 bases from V and 2 bases from J, with 11 bases between. Germline V gene sequence: CDR1 SGHAT, CDR2 FQNNGV. The CDR3 has 15 amino acids.

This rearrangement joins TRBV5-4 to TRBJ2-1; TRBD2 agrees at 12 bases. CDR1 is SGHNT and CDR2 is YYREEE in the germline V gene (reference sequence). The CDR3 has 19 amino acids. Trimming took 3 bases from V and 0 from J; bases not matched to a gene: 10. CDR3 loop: CASSSRLAGGWSSYNEQFF. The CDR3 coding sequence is TGTGCCAGCAGCTCCCGCCTAGCGGGAGGGTGGAGCTCCTACAATGAGCAGTTCTTC.

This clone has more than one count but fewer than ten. The DNA of the CDR3 is TGTGCCAGCAGTATTAGCGGGAGCTCCTACGAGCAGTACTTC. Amino acids: CASSISGSSYEQYF. V usage is TRBV27 and J usage is TRBJ2-7, with 9 bases identical to TRBD2. Germline-derived CDR1 and CDR2 are MNHEY and SMNVEV (reference sequence). The CDR3 spans 14 residues. V shed 5 bases and J 0 bases; nucleotides not matched to a gene: 2.

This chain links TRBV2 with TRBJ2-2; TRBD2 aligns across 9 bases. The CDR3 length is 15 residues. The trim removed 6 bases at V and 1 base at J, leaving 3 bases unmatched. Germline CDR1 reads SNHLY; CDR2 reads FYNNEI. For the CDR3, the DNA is TGTGCCAGCAGGGGACTAGCCTTGAACACCGGGGAGCTGTTTTTT. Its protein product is CASRGLALNTGELFF.

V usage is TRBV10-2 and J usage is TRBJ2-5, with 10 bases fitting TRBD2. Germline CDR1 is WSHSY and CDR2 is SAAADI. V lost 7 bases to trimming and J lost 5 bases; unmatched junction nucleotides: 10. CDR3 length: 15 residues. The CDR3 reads CASMIDLAGVETQYF. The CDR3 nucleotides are TGCGCCAGCATGATCGACCTAGCGGGAGTTGAGACCCAGTACTTC.

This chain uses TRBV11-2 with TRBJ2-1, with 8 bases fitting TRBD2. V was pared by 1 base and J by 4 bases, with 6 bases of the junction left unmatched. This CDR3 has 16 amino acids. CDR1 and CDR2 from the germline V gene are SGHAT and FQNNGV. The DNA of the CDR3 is TGTGCCAGCAGCTTAGGGTTTAGCGGGATGTACAATGAGCAGTTCTTC. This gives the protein CASSLGFSGMYNEQFF.

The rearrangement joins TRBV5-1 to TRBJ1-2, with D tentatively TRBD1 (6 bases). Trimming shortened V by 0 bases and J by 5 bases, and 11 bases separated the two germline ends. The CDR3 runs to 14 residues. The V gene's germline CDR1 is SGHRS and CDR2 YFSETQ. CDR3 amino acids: CASSLDQGRYGYTF. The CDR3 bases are TGCGCCAGCAGCTTGGATCAGGGGAGATATGGCTACACCTTC.

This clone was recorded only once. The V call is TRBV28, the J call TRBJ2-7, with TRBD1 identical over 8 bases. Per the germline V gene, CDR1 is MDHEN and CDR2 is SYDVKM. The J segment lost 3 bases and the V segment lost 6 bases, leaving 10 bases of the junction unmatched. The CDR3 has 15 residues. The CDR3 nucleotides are TGTGCCAGCAGCCCCTTGGGACAGGCACGCTACGAGCAGTACTTC. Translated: CASSPLGQARYEQYF. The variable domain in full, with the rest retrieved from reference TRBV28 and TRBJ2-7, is DVKVTQSSRYLVKRTGEKVFLECVQDMDHENMFWYRQDPGLGLRLIYFSYDVKMKEKGDIPEGYSVSREKKERFSLILESASTNQTSMYLCASSPLGQARYEQYFGPGTRLTVT.

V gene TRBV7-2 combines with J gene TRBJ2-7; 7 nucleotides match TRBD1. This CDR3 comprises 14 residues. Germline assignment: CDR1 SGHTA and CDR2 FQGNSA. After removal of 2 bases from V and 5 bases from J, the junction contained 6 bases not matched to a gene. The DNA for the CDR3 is TGTGCCAGCAGCTTATCAGGGGGTGTTGACGAGCAGTACTTC. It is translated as CASSLSGGVDEQYF.

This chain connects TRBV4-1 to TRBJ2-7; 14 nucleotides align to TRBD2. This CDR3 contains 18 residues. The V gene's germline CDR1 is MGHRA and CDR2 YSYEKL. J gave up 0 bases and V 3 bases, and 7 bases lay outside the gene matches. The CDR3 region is CASSQRGLAGDNSYEQYF. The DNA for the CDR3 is TGCGCCAGCAGCCAGAGGGGACTAGCGGGAGACAACTCCTACGAGCAGTACTTC.

The CDR3 sequence: CASYSMGQGSDEQFF. CDR3 coding DNA: TGCGCCAGCTATTCTATGGGACAGGGGTCCGATGAGCAGTTCTTC. The chain joins TRBV5-1 to TRBJ2-1; 10 bases agree with TRBD1. V gave up 7 bases and J gave up 8 bases; unmatched junction bases: 12. This CDR3 region has 15 residues. The germline CDR1 and CDR2 sequences are SGHRS and YFSETQ.

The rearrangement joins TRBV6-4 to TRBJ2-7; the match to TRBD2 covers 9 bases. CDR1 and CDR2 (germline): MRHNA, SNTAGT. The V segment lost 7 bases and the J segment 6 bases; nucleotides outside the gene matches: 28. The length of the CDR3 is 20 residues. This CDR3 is CASNFGGRVAGVRGGGEQYF. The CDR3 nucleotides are TGTGCCAGCAATTTCGGGGGAAGGGTAGCGGGAGTTAGGGGTGGAGGCGAGCAGTACTTC.

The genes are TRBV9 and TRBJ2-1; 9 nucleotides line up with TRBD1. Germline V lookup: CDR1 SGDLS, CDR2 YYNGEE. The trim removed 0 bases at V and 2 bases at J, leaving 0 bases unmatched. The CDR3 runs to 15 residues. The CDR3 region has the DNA TGTGCCAGCAGCGTAGGGACAGGGGCCTACAATGAGCAGTTCTTC. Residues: CASSVGTGAYNEQFF. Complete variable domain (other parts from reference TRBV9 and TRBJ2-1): DSGVTQTPKHLITATGQRVTLRCSPRSGDLSVYWYQQSLDQGLQFLIQYYNGEERAKGNILERFSAQQFPDLHSELNLSSLELGDSALYFCASSVGTGAYNEQFFGPGTRLTVL.

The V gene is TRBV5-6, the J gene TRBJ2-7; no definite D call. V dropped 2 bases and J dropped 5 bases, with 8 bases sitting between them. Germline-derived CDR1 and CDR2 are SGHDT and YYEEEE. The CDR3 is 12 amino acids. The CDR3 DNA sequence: TGTGCCAGCAGCTTAGGTCCCGACGAGCAGTACTTC. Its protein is CASSLGPDEQYF.

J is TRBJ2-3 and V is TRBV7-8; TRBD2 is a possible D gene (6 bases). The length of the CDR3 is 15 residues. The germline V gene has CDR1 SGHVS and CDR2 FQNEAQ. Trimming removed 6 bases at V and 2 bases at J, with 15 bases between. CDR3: CASSASREPTDTQYF. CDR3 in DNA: TGTGCCAGCAGTGCCTCTCGGGAGCCCACAGATACGCAGTATTTT. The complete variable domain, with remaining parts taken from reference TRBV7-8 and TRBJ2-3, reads GAGVSQSPRYKVAKRGQDVALRCDPISGHVSLFWYQQALGQGPEFLTYFQNEAQLDKSGLPSDRFFAERPEGSVSTLKIQRTQQEDSAVYLCASSASREPTDTQYFGPGTRLTVL.

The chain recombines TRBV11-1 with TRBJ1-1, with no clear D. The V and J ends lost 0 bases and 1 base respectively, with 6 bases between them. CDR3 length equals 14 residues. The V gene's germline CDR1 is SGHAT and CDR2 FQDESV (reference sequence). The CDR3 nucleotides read TGTGCCAGCAGCTTAGCGCGCGGGAACACTGAAGCTTTCTTT. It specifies CASSLARGNTEAFF.

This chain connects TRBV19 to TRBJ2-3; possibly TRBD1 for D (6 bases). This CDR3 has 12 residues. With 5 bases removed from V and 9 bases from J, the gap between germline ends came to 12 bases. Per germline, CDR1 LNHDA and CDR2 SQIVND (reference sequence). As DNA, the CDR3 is TGTGCCAGTAGTCCCCGACAGGAAACGCAGTATTTT. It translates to CASSPRQETQYF.